This passage covers 22 T cell receptor beta chains from one sample sequenced in a study of blood T cell repertoires in COVID-19. Clones were sequenced by immunoSEQ multiplex PCR, and TCRdb holds only the in-frame ones, with some missing. In the table there are just over 300,000 clones, approximately 85% of which are singletons. Sequencing was done on a sample of PBMCs or T cells enriched from blood (not recorded which). The source of these receptors is a man between 25 and 39 years old who had recovered from COVID-19.

The gene calls are TRBV7-9 and TRBJ2-7, with D perhaps matching TRBD2 (5 bases). The CDR3 is 11 amino acids. With 5 bases removed from V and 9 bases from J, the gap between germline ends came to 11 bases. Germline lookup yields CDR1 SEHNR and CDR2 FQNEAQ (reference sequence). CDR3 coding DNA: TGTGCCAGCAGCGCAGACGCGGGGCAGTACTTC. It is translated as CASSADAGQYF.

The chain couples TRBV5-1 to TRBJ1-3, with D possibly matching TRBD1 (5 bases). The V gene's germline CDR1 is SGHRS and CDR2 YFSETQ. Trimming left V 4 bases short and J 3 bases short, with 8 bases between. The CDR3 is 13 amino acids. The CDR3 sequence is CASSTGDGNTIYF. The DNA of the CDR3 is TGCGCCAGCAGCACGGGGGATGGAAACACCATATATTTT.

V and J are TRBV13 and TRBJ2-7; TRBD1 aligns across 8 bases. Per the germline V gene, CDR1 is PRHDT and CDR2 is FYEKMQ (reference sequence). V gave up 5 bases and J gave up 1 base; unmatched junction bases: 4. This CDR3 has 14 amino acids. CDR3 in DNA: TGTGCCAGCAGCCCAGGACAGGGTTCCTACGAGCAGTACTTC. Amino acids: CASSPGQGSYEQYF.

The chain has TRBV7-2 and TRBJ2-3; 11 bases align to TRBD2. Germline assignment: CDR1 SGHTA and CDR2 FQGNSA. V lost 8 bases and J lost 6; bases outside the gene matches: 7. This CDR3 is built from 14 residues. The chain's CDR3 is CASQRLAGLDTQYF. CDR3 sequence (DNA): TGTGCCAGCCAGCGACTAGCGGGGTTGGATACGCAGTATTTT.

The chain couples TRBV5-5 to TRBJ1-5; 9 nucleotides align to TRBD1. Trimming at V came to 3 bases and at J to 4 bases, leaving 5 bases not matched to a gene. The CDR3 is 15 residues long. The germline V gene has CDR1 SGHKS and CDR2 YYEKEE (reference sequence). The CDR3 sequence: CASSWGQGENQPQHF. For the CDR3, the DNA is TGTGCCAGCAGCTGGGGACAGGGAGAAAATCAGCCCCAGCATTTT. The whole variable domain, filled in from reference TRBV5-5 and TRBJ1-5, reads DAGVTQSPTHLIKTRGQQVTLRCSPISGHKSVSWYQQVLGQGPQFIFQYYEKEERGRGNFPDRFSARQFPNYSSELNVNALLLGDSALYLCASSWGQGENQPQHFGDGTRLSIL.

The sample holds one count of this clone. The chain is built from TRBV5-1 and TRBJ2-3, with 7 bases matching TRBD1. This CDR3 spans 14 amino acids. V was pared by 7 bases and J by 6 bases, with 11 bases of the junction left unmatched. Germline V gene lookup returns CDR1 SGHRS and CDR2 YFSETQ. CDR3 protein: CASSDRARGDTQYF. The CDR3 DNA sequence: TGCGCCAGCTCTGACAGGGCGAGGGGGGATACGCAGTATTTT.

This chain uses TRBV19 with TRBJ1-2; a possible D gene is TRBD1 (6 bases). This CDR3 has 14 residues. Between the trimmed V and J ends, which lost 3 bases and 1 base, there was a span of 9 bases. Germline CDR1 is LNHDA and CDR2 is SQIVND (reference sequence). CDR3 region: CASSIQQGNYGYTF. DNA of the CDR3: TGTGCCAGTAGTATTCAACAGGGTAACTATGGCTACACCTTC.

The chain links TRBV5-1 to TRBJ2-7; 10 bases are shared with TRBD1. Trimming removed 6 bases from V and 4 bases from J; junction bases left unmatched: 13. This CDR3 comprises 16 residues. Germline assignment: CDR1 SGHRS and CDR2 YFSETQ. In DNA form, the CDR3 reads TGCGCCAGCATGCCGTCCCCGAGACAGGGGGCTTACGAGCAGTACTTC. This encodes CASMPSPRQGAYEQYF. The full variable domain, its missing parts supplied by reference TRBV5-1 and TRBJ2-7, is KAGVTQTPRYLIKTRGQQVTLSCSPISGHRSVSWYQQTPGQGLQFLFEYFSETQRNKGNFPGRFSGRQFSNSRSEMNVSTLELGDSALYLCASMPSPRQGAYEQYFGPGTRLTVT.

This rearrangement joins TRBV11-1 to TRBJ1-2; D uncertain. The V and J ends lost 5 bases and 4 bases respectively, with 20 bases between them. CDR3 size: 16 residues. Per germline, CDR1 SGHAT and CDR2 FQDESV (reference sequence). CDR3 DNA sequence: TGTGCCAGCAGCGTCTCCCAAAGGGAGGTCCCCTATGGCTACACCTTC. Its protein product is CASSVSQREVPYGYTF.

The V gene is TRBV27, the J gene TRBJ2-7, with 9 bases fitting TRBD1. With V trimmed by 8 bases and J by 4 bases, 9 bases remained unmatched. The CDR3 consists of 14 residues. CDR1 is MNHEY and CDR2 is SMNVEV in the germline V gene (reference sequence). The CDR3 loop reads CASHPGQGLYEQYF. DNA for the CDR3: TGTGCCAGCCATCCCGGACAGGGGCTATACGAGCAGTACTTC.

V usage is TRBV15 and J usage is TRBJ1-5; no firm D call. This CDR3 has 15 residues. From germline, CDR1 is LNHNV and CDR2 YYDKDF (reference sequence). V lost 0 bases and J 2 bases, leaving 8 bases between the germline ends. CDR3 DNA sequence: TGTGCCACCAGCAGAGATCCCGCGGGCAATCAGCCCCAGCATTTT. Translation gives CATSRDPAGNQPQHF.

A word on this clone: The junction and the germline gene differ at one end; a read error may be behind it. The chain employs TRBV2 and TRBJ1-1, with 8 bases lining up with TRBD1. Germline CDR1 SNHLY, CDR2 FYNNEI. This CDR3 is built from 15 residues. DNA of the CDR3: TGTGCCAGCAGGGAAGACAGGGGTGGGGGCACTGAAGCTTTCTTT. Translated: CASREDRGGGTEAFF.

The chain has TRBV19 and TRBJ2-2; maybe TRBD1 (6 bases). Germline CDR1 LNHDA, CDR2 SQIVND (reference sequence). Between the trimmed V and J ends, which lost 2 bases and 10 bases, there was a span of 11 bases. The CDR3 is 13 amino acids. CDR3 in amino acids: CASSIHRAEELFF. CDR3 nucleotides: TGTGCCAGTAGTATACACAGGGCCGAGGAGCTGTTTTTT.

The chain links TRBV29-1 to TRBJ1-1; no definite D call. V gave up 7 bases and J gave up 0 bases, with 12 bases separating them. Germline V lookup: CDR1 SQVTM, CDR2 ANQGSEA. The CDR3 has 13 residues. CDR3 DNA: TGCAGCGCCGAAAGTCAGATGAACACTGAAGCTTTCTTT. This codes for CSAESQMNTEAFF.

This clone came up once. This chain uses TRBV7-3 with TRBJ1-3, with TRBD1 matching over 7 bases. Germline CDR1 and CDR2: SGHTA and FQGTGA. This CDR3 is 13 amino acids long. V shed 5 bases, J shed 4 bases, and the junction held 2 bases outside the gene matches. DNA of the CDR3: TGTGCCAGCAGCCGGGACAGAGGAAACACCATATATTTT. Protein sequence: CASSRDRGNTIYF.

The chain joins TRBV2 to TRBJ2-1; D perhaps matches TRBD1 (6 bases). V was clipped by 2 bases and J by 12 bases, with 8 bases between them. Germline assignment: CDR1 SNHLY and CDR2 FYNNEI. CDR3 length: 11 amino acids. The CDR3 DNA sequence: TGTGCCAGCAGTGAAAAGACAGGGCAGTTCTTC. Protein product: CASSEKTGQFF.

The J gene is TRBJ1-2, the V gene TRBV5-4, with a tentative D call TRBD1 (5 bases). The germline V gene encodes CDR1 SGHNT and CDR2 YYREEE (reference sequence). This CDR3 comprises 15 residues. Trimming removed 3 bases from V and 5 bases from J, with 17 bases in between. The DNA of the CDR3 is TGTGCCAGCAGCTCATCGACAGCCCAAATTTATGGCTACACCTTC. Translated, it gives CASSSSTAQIYGYTF.

The chain links TRBV7-3 to TRBJ2-2; 7 bases align to TRBD2. CDR1 and CDR2 (germline): SGHTA, FQGTGA. V was pared by 5 bases and J by 6 bases, with 12 bases of the junction left unmatched. This CDR3 spans 16 amino acids. For the CDR3, the DNA is TGTGCCAGCAGCGTACACGGGACTACCCTGGCCGGGGAGCTGTTTTTT. Its translation is CASSVHGTTLAGELFF.

This clone was seen ten or more times. The chain carries TRBV9 and TRBJ1-2; no reliable D call. Looked up from germline, CDR1 is SGDLS and CDR2 is YYNGEE. The CDR3 is 14 amino acids. The V end was cut by 0 bases, the J end by 7 bases, with 13 bases between. CDR3 bases: TGTGCCAGCAGCGTAGCTGAGGAGATAGGTGGCTACACCTTC. Encoded protein: CASSVAEEIGGYTF.

J is TRBJ2-3 and V is TRBV5-4, with TRBD1 matching 8 bases. Germline V gene sequence: CDR1 SGHNT, CDR2 YYREEE (reference sequence). The junction had 8 bases not matched to a gene; V was cut back by 4 bases and J by 4 bases. The CDR3 runs to 15 residues. The CDR3 coding sequence is TGTGCCAGCAGCGGGAAGGAACAGGGGGCAGATACGCAGTATTTT. This codes for CASSGKEQGADTQYF.

In this sample, this clone turned up many times. The chain couples TRBV7-4 to TRBJ1-1; no reliable D call. The CDR3 sequence is 18 residues long. Germline V lookup: CDR1 SGHVT, CDR2 SQSDAQ. Trimming pared 5 bases from V and 4 bases from J, leaving 26 bases between. CDR3 nucleotide sequence: TGTGCCAGCAGCCTCCTCGGAGAGGGATGGGGTAGCGGCACTGAAGCTTTCTTT. This translates into CASSLLGEGWGSGTEAFF.

V gene TRBV3-1 (or the pseudogene TRBV3-2) combines with J gene TRBJ1-6; TRBD1 is a possible D gene (5 bases). CDR1 and CDR2 (germline): LGHDT, YNNKEL (reference sequence). This CDR3 has 13 amino acids. V lost 4 bases, J lost 5 bases, and 6 bases lay in between. The CDR3 nucleotides read TGTGCCAGCAGCCGGGGGGATAATTCACCCCTCCACTTT. It is translated as CASSRGDNSPLHF.